Given below is one T cell receptor (beta chain) in context. The antigen is not known. This entry belongs to a study of PD-L1 blockade in urothelial cancer. Study-level background: Blood yielded a median of about 140,000 T cells per sample. The study's findings and limits: Durable benefit accompanied greater 3-week expansion of tumor-associated blood clones.

Stated time point: peripheral blood 6 weeks after treatment start. Spiking of synthetic TCR analog templates was performed in each PCR. Libraries were prepared by immunoSEQ multiplex PCR; TCRdb keeps only in-frame clonotypes and omits some of them. The sample carries about 45,000 clones, roughly four fifths recorded once. The CDR3 spans 15 residues. V trimming: 1 base; J trimming: 5 bases; junction bases outside the gene matches: 6. Germline loops: CDR1 SGHAT, CDR2 FQNNGV. Sequenced material: PBMCs, taken around atezolizumab (anti-PD-L1) treatment. The receptor comes from a man aged 55 to 69 with urothelial cancer. V usage is TRBV11-2 and J usage is TRBJ2-5; 8 nucleotides line up with TRBD2. The CDR3: CASSLVAGGRETQYF. CDR3 nucleotide sequence: TGTGCCAGCAGCTTAGTTGCGGGGGGTAGGGAGACCCAGTACTTC.